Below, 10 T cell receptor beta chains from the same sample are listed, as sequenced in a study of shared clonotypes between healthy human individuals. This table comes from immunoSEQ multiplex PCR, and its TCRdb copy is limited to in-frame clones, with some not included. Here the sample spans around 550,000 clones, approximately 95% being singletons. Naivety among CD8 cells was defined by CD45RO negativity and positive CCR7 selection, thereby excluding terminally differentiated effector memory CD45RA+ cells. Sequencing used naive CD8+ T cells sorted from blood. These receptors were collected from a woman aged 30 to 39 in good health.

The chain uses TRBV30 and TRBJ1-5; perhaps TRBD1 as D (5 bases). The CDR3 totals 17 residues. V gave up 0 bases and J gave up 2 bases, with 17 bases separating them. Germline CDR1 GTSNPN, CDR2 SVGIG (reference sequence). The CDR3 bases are TGTGCCTGGAGTGTGGGGCAGGCTGTGGGTGGCAATCAGCCCCAGCATTTT. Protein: CAWSVGQAVGGNQPQHF.

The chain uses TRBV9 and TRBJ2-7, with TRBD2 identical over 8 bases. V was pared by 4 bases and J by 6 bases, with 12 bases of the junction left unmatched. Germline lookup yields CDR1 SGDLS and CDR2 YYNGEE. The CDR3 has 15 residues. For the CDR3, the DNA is TGTGCCAGCAGCCCCATGACTAGCGCCGCCGCCGAGCAGTACTTC. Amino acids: CASSPMTSAAAEQYF.

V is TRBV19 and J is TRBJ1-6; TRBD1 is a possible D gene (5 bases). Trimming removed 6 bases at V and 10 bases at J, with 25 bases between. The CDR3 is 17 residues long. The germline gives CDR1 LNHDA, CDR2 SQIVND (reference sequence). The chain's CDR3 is CASSRGRTTPGQSPLHF. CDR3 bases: TGTGCCAGTAGCCGCGGGAGGACAACCCCAGGCCAATCACCCCTCCACTTT.

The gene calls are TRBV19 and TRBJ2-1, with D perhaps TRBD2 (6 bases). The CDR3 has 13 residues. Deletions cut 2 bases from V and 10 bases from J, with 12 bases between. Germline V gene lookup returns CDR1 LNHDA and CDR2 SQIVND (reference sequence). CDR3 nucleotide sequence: TGTGCCAGTAGTATAATGGGGGGAAGGGAGCAGTTCTTC. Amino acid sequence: CASSIMGGREQFF. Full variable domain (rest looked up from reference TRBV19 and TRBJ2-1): DGGITQSPKYLFRKEGQNVTLSCEQNLNHDAMYWYRQDPGQGLRLIYYSQIVNDFQKGDIAEGYSVSREKKESFPLTVTSAQKNPTAFYLCASSIMGGREQFFGPGTRLTVL.

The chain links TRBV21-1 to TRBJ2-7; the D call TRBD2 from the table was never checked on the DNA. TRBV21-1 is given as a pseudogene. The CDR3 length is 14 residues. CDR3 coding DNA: TGTGCCAGCAGCCCCCGACGGAGACCCTACGAGCAGTACTTC. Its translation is CASSPRRRPYEQYF.

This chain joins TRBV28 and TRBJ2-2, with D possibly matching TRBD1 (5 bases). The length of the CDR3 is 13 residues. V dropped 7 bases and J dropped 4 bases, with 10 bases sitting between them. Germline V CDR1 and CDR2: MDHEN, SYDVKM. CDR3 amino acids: CASTPGITGELFF. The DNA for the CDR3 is TGTGCCAGCACCCCAGGGATCACCGGGGAGCTGTTTTTT.

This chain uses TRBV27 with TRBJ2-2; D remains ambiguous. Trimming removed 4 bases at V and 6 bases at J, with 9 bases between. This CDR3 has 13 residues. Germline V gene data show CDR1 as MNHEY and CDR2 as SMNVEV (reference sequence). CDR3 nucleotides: TGTGCCAGCAGTTATCTGGTCGCCGGGGAGCTGTTTTTT. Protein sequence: CASSYLVAGELFF.

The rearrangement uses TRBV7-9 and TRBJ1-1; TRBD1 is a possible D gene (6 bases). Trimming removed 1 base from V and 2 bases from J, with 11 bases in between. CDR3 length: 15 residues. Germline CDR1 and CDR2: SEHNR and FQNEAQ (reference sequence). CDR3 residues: CASSLVSGVNTEAFF. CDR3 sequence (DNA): TGTGCCAGCAGCTTAGTTTCAGGGGTTAACACTGAAGCTTTCTTT. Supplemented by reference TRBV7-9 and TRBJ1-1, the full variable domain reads DTGVSQNPRHKITKRGQNVTFRCDPISEHNRLYWYRQTLGQGPEFLTYFQNEAQLEKSRLLSDRFSAERPKGSFSTLEIQRTEQGDSAMYLCASSLVSGVNTEAFFGQGTRLTVV.

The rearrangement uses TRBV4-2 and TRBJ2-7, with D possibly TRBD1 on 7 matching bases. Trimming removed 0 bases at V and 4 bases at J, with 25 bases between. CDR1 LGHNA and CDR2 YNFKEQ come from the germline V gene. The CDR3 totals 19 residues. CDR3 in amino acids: CASSQEGAFPAEGAYEQYF. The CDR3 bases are TGTGCCAGCAGCCAAGAGGGGGCTTTTCCAGCGGAGGGGGCATACGAGCAGTACTTC.

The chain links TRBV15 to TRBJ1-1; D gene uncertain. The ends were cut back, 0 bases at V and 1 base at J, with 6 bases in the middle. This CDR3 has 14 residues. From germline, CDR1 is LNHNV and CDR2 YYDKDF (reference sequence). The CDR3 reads CATSRDLGNTEAFF. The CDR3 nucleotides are TGTGCCACCAGCAGAGATCTAGGGAACACTGAAGCTTTCTTT.